This paragraph reports one TCR beta chain. What it binds is unknown. 13 Jbeta primers and 60 Vbeta primers were used for the PCR. The method was immunoSEQ multiplex PCR; TCRdb's version includes in-frame clones alone and lacks a portion of them. Of roughly 140,000 clones in the sample, approximately 80% were seen once. This sample stems from a study of cytomegalovirus exposure and HLA in healthy donors. Notes on the study in general: Cytomegalovirus association was listed for approximately 150 TCR beta chains. Among TCR beta chains of equal frequency, HLA-associated ones were more clonally expanded in a later analysis. Indistinguishable V segments, including TRBV6-2 and TRBV6-3, were excluded.

Germline V gene sequence: CDR1 KGHSH, CDR2 LQKENI. V shed 2 bases and J 4 bases; nucleotides not matched to a gene: 11. The CDR3 loop spans 16 amino acids. The V gene is TRBV18, the J gene TRBJ2-7, with 7 nucleotides matching TRBD2. Sample: PBMCs. The receptor was isolated from a male donor in good health and CMV-seronegative. The CDR3: CASSPVAGDGAYEQYF. Written as DNA, the CDR3 is TGTGCCAGCTCACCAGTGGCGGGAGACGGGGCTTACGAGCAGTACTTC.